The 20 T cell receptor beta chains given below trace back to one sample, sequenced in a study of cytomegalovirus exposure and HLA in healthy donors. Both 60 Vbeta primers and 13 Jbeta primers went into the PCR. The method was immunoSEQ multiplex PCR; TCRdb's version includes in-frame clones alone and lacks a portion of them. This table holds over 85,000 clones, roughly four fifths found once. The specimen was PBMCs. These receptors were taken from a man under 40 in good health and CMV-seronegative.

This clone qualifies as medium-sized. The chain has TRBV6-6 and TRBJ2-1; D gene unclear. The CDR3 runs to 12 residues. The V and J ends lost 4 bases and 4 bases respectively, with 5 bases between them. Germline lookup yields CDR1 MNHNY and CDR2 SVGAGI (reference sequence). The CDR3 spells CASSSPYNEQFF. The CDR3 DNA sequence: TGTGCCAGCAGTTCCCCTTACAATGAGCAGTTCTTC.

The chain carries TRBV5-1 and TRBJ2-2; 8 bases are shared with TRBD1. Germline V lookup: CDR1 SGHRS, CDR2 YFSETQ. This CDR3 has 15 residues. The V segment lost 0 bases and the J segment 6 bases; nucleotides outside the gene matches: 4. The CDR3 region is CASSLVDRDAGELFF. The CDR3 DNA reads as TGCGCCAGCAGCTTGGTGGACAGGGACGCCGGGGAGCTGTTTTTT.

This rearrangement joins TRBV4-3 to TRBJ2-5; 8 nucleotides match TRBD1. Unmatched junction bases numbered 14, after V lost 0 bases and J lost 11 bases. This CDR3 has 16 amino acids. Germline loops: CDR1 LGHNA, CDR2 YSLEER. CDR3 protein: CASSQDRIGTGLGQYF. For the CDR3, the DNA is TGCGCCAGCAGCCAAGATAGGATCGGGACAGGTTTAGGGCAGTACTTC.

V and J are TRBV12-5 and TRBJ2-1; D is unclear. CDR1 and CDR2 (germline): LGHNT, FRNRAP. V lost 1 base, J lost 8 bases, and 15 bases lay in between. The CDR3 consists of 15 residues. CDR3 loop: CASGLGEFEVDEQFF. DNA of the CDR3: TGTGCTAGTGGTTTGGGAGAATTCGAAGTCGATGAGCAGTTCTTC.

This clone was seen more than once but under ten times. This chain connects TRBV2 to TRBJ2-3; 7 positions match TRBD2. V trimming: 7 bases; J trimming: 6 bases; junction bases outside the gene matches: 10. Germline V gene lookup returns CDR1 SNHLY and CDR2 FYNNEI. CDR3 length equals 14 residues. CDR3 coding DNA: TGTGCCAGCAATCCGGAGCGGGGCAGGGATACGCAGTATTTT. It is translated as CASNPERGRDTQYF.

This clone was observed a single time. V is TRBV2 and J is TRBJ2-7; tentatively, D is TRBD2 (5 bases). There are 14 residues in the CDR3. Germline CDR1 is SNHLY and CDR2 is FYNNEI. V was cut by 3 bases and J by 4 bases, with 13 bases left in between. DNA of the CDR3: TGTGCCAGCAGTGACTCTAACGGGATTTACGAGCAGTACTTC. Translated: CASSDSNGIYEQYF. The entire variable domain, with the rest obtained from reference TRBV2 and TRBJ2-7, is as follows: EPEVTQTPSHQVTQMGQEVILRCVPISNHLYFYWYRQILGQKVEFLVSFYNNEISEKSEIFDDQFSVERPDGSNFTLKIRSTKLEDSAMYFCASSDSNGIYEQYFGPGTRLTVT.

The chain couples TRBV7-9 to TRBJ2-3, with 9 bases matching TRBD2. The CDR3 is made up of 17 amino acids. Germline V gene data show CDR1 as SEHNR and CDR2 as FQNEAQ (reference sequence). The J segment lost 4 bases and the V segment lost 3 bases, leaving 11 bases of the junction unmatched. CDR3 nucleotides: TGTGCCAGCAGCTTGCCTAGCGGGGCCGGTCGGGCAGATACGCAGTATTTT. Protein: CASSLPSGAGRADTQYF.

Turning to this clone: The same CDR3 is also encoded by other DNA sequences in this sample. CDR3 bases: TGTGCCAGCAGCTTAATAGCGGGGGGTGAGCAGTACTTC. This translates into CASSLIAGGEQYF. This chain joins TRBV7-7 and TRBJ2-7; TRBD2 aligns across 10 bases. J gave up 7 bases and V 2 bases, and 2 bases lay outside the gene matches. The CDR3 is 13 residues long. CDR1 is SSHAT, CDR2 FNYEAQ, per germline (reference sequence).

The V and J genes are TRBV9 and TRBJ1-1, with 10 bases lining up with TRBD1. This CDR3 spans 18 amino acids. Germline assignment: CDR1 SGDLS and CDR2 YYNGEE. V lost 1 base and J lost 0; bases outside the gene matches: 9. DNA for the CDR3: TGTGCCAGCAGCGTACTGACAGGGGGCGTTGGGGTGAACACTGAAGCTTTCTTT. It is translated as CASSVLTGGVGVNTEAFF. The complete variable domain, with remaining parts taken from reference TRBV9 and TRBJ1-1, reads DSGVTQTPKHLITATGQRVTLRCSPRSGDLSVYWYQQSLDQGLQFLIQYYNGEERAKGNILERFSAQQFPDLHSELNLSSLELGDSALYFCASSVLTGGVGVNTEAFFGQGTRLTVV.

V and J are TRBV6-5 and TRBJ2-5; D perhaps matches TRBD1 (5 bases). This CDR3 comprises 16 residues. V was shortened by 4 bases and J by 0 bases, with 15 bases between the two germline ends. Per germline, CDR1 MNHEY and CDR2 SVGAGI. CDR3 residues: CASSSQGGFDQETQYF. DNA for the CDR3: TGTGCCAGCAGTTCCCAGGGTGGGTTTGACCAAGAGACCCAGTACTTC.

The chain has TRBV7-2 and TRBJ1-2, with 9 bases fitting TRBD1. The CDR3 has 14 residues. Losses at the gene ends were 5 bases for V and 5 bases for J; bases not matched to a gene: 6. Germline CDR1 reads SGHTA; CDR2 reads FQGNSA. The CDR3 here is CASSTTGGIYGYTF. The CDR3 DNA sequence: TGTGCCAGCAGCACAACAGGGGGCATATATGGCTACACCTTC.

CDR3 loop: CASKQGLLQETQYF. The CDR3 DNA is TGTGCCAGCAAGCAGGGGCTATTACAAGAGACCCAGTACTTC. The chain carries TRBV2 and TRBJ2-5, with D maybe TRBD1 (6 bases). The V and J ends lost 7 bases and 2 bases respectively, with 14 bases between them. Germline V gene data show CDR1 as SNHLY and CDR2 as FYNNEI. The CDR3 totals 14 residues.

J is TRBJ1-2 and V is TRBV27; 7 nucleotides line up with TRBD1. CDR3 length: 16 residues. V lost 0 bases to trimming and J lost 4 bases; unmatched junction nucleotides: 8. Germline loops: CDR1 MNHEY, CDR2 SMNVEV (reference sequence). The CDR3 spells CASSLSRTGEFYGYTF. In DNA, the CDR3 is TGTGCCAGCAGTTTATCTCGTACAGGGGAGTTCTATGGCTACACCTTC.

The chain uses TRBV2 and TRBJ2-1; 8 bases agree with TRBD2. Germline V gives CDR1 SNHLY, CDR2 FYNNEI. This CDR3 is built from 15 residues. Trimming cost V 7 bases and J 0 bases; bases outside gene matches: 5. CDR3 bases: TGTGCCAGCACGACCAGCGGGAGCTCCTACAATGAGCAGTTCTTC. It is translated as CASTTSGSSYNEQFF.

This chain links TRBV5-1 with TRBJ2-5, with 8 nucleotides matching TRBD1. The germline V gene has CDR1 SGHRS and CDR2 YFSETQ. This CDR3 spans 16 amino acids. Trimming at V came to 0 bases and at J to 4 bases, leaving 8 bases not matched to a gene. The CDR3 is CASSLGIGTGAETQYF. The CDR3 DNA is TGCGCCAGCAGCTTGGGTATCGGGACAGGCGCAGAGACCCAGTACTTC.

The chain combines TRBV29-1 with TRBJ1-2, with TRBD1 identical over 10 bases. Germline CDR1 reads SQVTM; CDR2 reads ANQGSEA. This CDR3 is 14 amino acids long. V lost 6 bases, J lost 8 bases, and 12 bases stayed unmatched. The CDR3 sequence is CSVKGQGRLYGYTF. For the CDR3, the DNA is TGCAGCGTGAAGGGACAGGGGAGATTATACGGCTACACCTTC.

This clone was found once. The J gene is TRBJ1-2, the V gene TRBV18, with 11 bases that match TRBD1. The CDR3 runs 16 residues. V shed 3 bases and J 2 bases; nucleotides not matched to a gene: 5. In germline, CDR1 is KGHSH, CDR2 LQKENI. CDR3 region: CASSPGQGGPNYGYTF. Here the CDR3 DNA reads TGTGCCAGCTCACCGGGACAGGGGGGACCCAACTATGGCTACACCTTC.

The gene calls are TRBV18 and TRBJ2-7; TRBD2 is a possible D gene (5 bases). Trimming stripped 1 base from V and 5 bases from J, with 12 bases between. Germline V gene lookup returns CDR1 KGHSH and CDR2 LQKENI. This CDR3 comprises 14 residues. In nucleotides, the CDR3 is TGTGCCAGCTCACCACAGGATTCGGGGAACGAGCAGTACTTC. Residues: CASSPQDSGNEQYF.

The chain is built from TRBV7-2 and TRBJ1-6; D ambiguous. The CDR3 is made up of 15 amino acids. V lost 1 base, J lost 6 bases, and 10 bases lay in between. Per the germline V gene, CDR1 is SGHTA and CDR2 is FQGNSA. The CDR3 nucleotides read TGTGCCAGCAGCTTAGTAAGAGGAATTAATTCACCCCTCCACTTT. Amino acid sequence: CASSLVRGINSPLHF.

The chain uses TRBV4-3 and TRBJ2-1; D ambiguous. Germline lookup yields CDR1 LGHNA and CDR2 YSLEER. CDR3 length: 16 amino acids. Between the trimmed V and J ends, which lost 2 bases and 0 bases, there was a span of 11 bases. CDR3 loop: CASSQSTVSSYNEQFF. CDR3 in DNA: TGCGCCAGCAGCCAATCCACAGTGAGCTCCTACAATGAGCAGTTCTTC.